This note documents a single TCR beta chain sequence. Antigen unknown. Though nominally healthy at sampling, donors likely had unrecorded immune exposures. This sample was taken from a study of cytomegalovirus exposure and HLA in healthy donors. Whole-study findings and limits: It emerged from a later analysis that several of the most significant clusters appeared to be linked to common viral pathogens.

It was with 60 Vbeta and 13 Jbeta primers that the PCR ran. Authors' processing steps: Some 12 million shared chains were among the roughly 78 million unique TCR beta chains that a later analysis counted. Assay used: immunoSEQ multiplex PCR; TCRdb lists only in-frame clones, some missing. The DNA was the basis for D and trimming; V, J and clone size are from that table. This sample has about 150,000 clones, with more than 75% found just once. The germline V and J ends were trimmed by 6 bases and 0 bases, with 12 bases remaining between them. CDR1 KGHSH and CDR2 LQKENI come from the germline V gene. This CDR3 contains 14 residues.

Sequencing was carried out using PBMCs. This TCR was sampled from a woman in her forties in good health and CMV-seronegative. This rearrangement joins TRBV18 to TRBJ2-7; TRBD1 is a possible D gene (5 bases). In DNA form, the CDR3 reads TGTGCCAGCTCGCCGGCCAGGGACTCCTACGAGCAGTACTTC. Its protein is CASSPARDSYEQYF.